This entry describes one T cell receptor beta chain. The antigen this receptor binds is unknown. No quality values exist for individual bases; no much larger clone is one base distant. This specimen comes from a study of blood T cell repertoires in COVID-19 (TCRdb year 2020). Regarding the complete study: Samples from collaborators originated in the United States, Italy and Spain and spanned both the acute and convalescent phases of COVID-19. The dataset comprised deeply sampled blood TCRbeta repertoires from subjects exposed to, actively infected with, or recovered from COVID-19. The prospective study material was composed of cDNA or gDNA derived from T cells, B-cell-depleted T cells, or PBMCs. Samples were obtained from the ongoing ImmuneRACE study (first 160 participants) and from over a thousand subjects provided by 6 global collaborators. HLA class I and class II types, where available, came from metadata supplied by the sample provider rather than from assay-based typing. The repertoires were released in a freely available public database meant as a resource for research on the immune response to SARS-CoV-2. Sample metadata almost always included a de-identified subject ID, COVID-19 status, age in years and sex.

Collaborating institutions collected whole blood in K2EDTA tubes following their own protocols. Collaborator samples were shipped for TCRbeta analysis as frozen whole blood, isolated PBMCs, or DNA extracted from either sample type. The full study reports these points: The quantity of clinical and demographic metadata differed by source and by participant and was supplied without curation.

The CDR3 covers 13 residues, taking in both the cysteine and the phenylalanine. Kept here is only the CDR3 DNA, which spans 39 bases and is read in frame from base 1. Sequences SNHLY (CDR1) and FYNNEI (CDR2) are obtained from the germline V gene. V ends up 4 bases short and J 7 bases short, with an unmatched junction base count of 6. TCRbeta CDR3 regions were amplified from genomic DNA using the immunoSEQ Assay, a bias-controlled multiplex PCR. On the authors' methods: Nucleated cell counts per sample were estimated from amplification of reference gene primers within the assay. Sequence reads were collapsed and filtered to measure the absolute abundance of every unique TCRbeta CDR3 rearrangement. Productive Simpson clonality was computed per sample as the square root of Simpson's diversity index over productive rearrangements. The table was pulled from immuneACCESS by TCRdb, which kept in-frame rearrangements only. Such tables lose some clones; where checked, under half of the loss comes from unresolved V genes, and the rest has no known cause. The V and J calls and clone size come from that table; D and trimming were worked out from the DNA. The sample yields more than 45,000 clones; about nine tenths were counted once. The ten most abundant clones make up around 9.8% of the sample.

The sample was peripheral blood. The chain couples TRBV2 to TRBJ1-1; TRBD1 fits 7 bases in the junction. The sequence was obtained from a human donor in a cohort sampled during active COVID-19. Here the CDR3 is given as CASSGGDRVEAFF. The DNA reads as follows: TGTGCCAGCAGTGGGGGAGACAGGGTTGAAGCTTTCTTT.